These 9 T cell receptor beta chains were all obtained from the same sample, sequenced in a study of OX40 agonist ivuxolimab in advanced cancers. Profiling relied on immunoSEQ multiplex PCR, and the TCRdb table lists in-frame clones only, not all of them. The data contain 53,000 or so clones, 70% to 90% of them seen just once; the ten biggest clones take up around 1.5%. The material was CD4+ or CD8+ T cells sorted from blood, obtained in a trial of the OX40 agonist ivuxolimab. Receptors originate from an adult with an advanced solid tumor such as melanoma, head and neck, liver or kidney cancer.

This sequence joins TRBV11-1 and TRBJ2-1, with a weak D call TRBD2 (6 bases). The ends were cut back, 9 bases at V and 0 bases at J, with 15 bases in the middle. The germline CDR1 and CDR2 sequences are SGHAT and FQDESV (reference sequence). The CDR3 length is 15 residues. The CDR3 region has the DNA TGTGCCAGTACGCGGAGCGGGTCCTCCTACAATGAGCAGTTCTTC. Translating it yields CASTRSGSSYNEQFF.

This clone occurred a few times. CDR3 coding DNA: TGTGCCTGGGCCGGGGGCGAGACCCAGTACTTC. It specifies CAWAGGETQYF. The V and J genes are TRBV30 and TRBJ2-5; D could derive from TRBD1 or TRBD2 (6 bases each). The CDR3 has 11 amino acids. In germline, CDR1 is GTSNPN, CDR2 SVGIG (reference sequence). Between the trimmed V and J ends, which lost 5 bases and 5 bases, there was a span of 9 bases.

This chain connects TRBV30 to TRBJ2-1, with D uncertain. This CDR3 has 13 amino acids. The V end lost 4 bases, the J end lost 5 bases, and 12 bases lay between the germline ends. Germline V gene lookup returns CDR1 GTSNPN and CDR2 SVGIG (reference sequence). The CDR3 sequence is CAWIRFRNNEQFF. CDR3 nucleotide sequence: TGTGCCTGGATCCGGTTCAGAAACAATGAGCAGTTCTTC. The complete variable domain, with remaining parts taken from reference TRBV30 and TRBJ2-1, reads SQTIHQWPATLVQPVGSPLSLECTVEGTSNPNLYWYRQAAGRGLQLLFYSVGIGQISSEVPQNLSASRPQDRQFILSSKKLLLSDSGFYLCAWIRFRNNEQFFGPGTRLTVL.

The chain is built from TRBV4-2 and TRBJ2-7, with TRBD2 identical over 9 bases. This CDR3 is 15 amino acids long. Trimming cost V 1 base and J 2 bases; bases outside gene matches: 3. Germline assignment: CDR1 LGHNA and CDR2 YNFKEQ. The CDR3 DNA reads TGTGCCAGCAGCCAAGGGCGGGGGGGACCCTACGAGCAGTACTTC. It codes for CASSQGRGGPYEQYF.

This chain links TRBV7-2 with TRBJ2-1, with D unclear. Germline lookup yields CDR1 SGHTA and CDR2 FQGNSA. Deletions cut 5 bases from V and 4 bases from J, with 9 bases between. There are 13 residues in the CDR3. The CDR3 coding sequence is TGTGCCAGCAGCCTAACAGATTACAATGAGCAGTTCTTC. This gives the protein CASSLTDYNEQFF.

J is TRBJ2-7 and V is TRBV29-1; no clear D gene. CDR3 size: 11 residues. Trimming took off 7 bases at V and 4 bases at J, with 11 bases between the two ends. Germline loops: CDR1 SQVTM, CDR2 ANQGSEA. CDR3 DNA: TGCAGCGCCTCATTGGCATACGAGCAGTACTTC. Its translation: CSASLAYEQYF.

A note on this clone: The junction shows a germline mismatch at one end, possibly a read error. The rearrangement links TRBV5-1 to TRBJ2-7; 7 bases map to TRBD2. The germline gives CDR1 SGHRS, CDR2 YFSETQ. This CDR3 contains 14 residues. The DNA for the CDR3 is TGCGCCACCAGCTTGTATGCGGGAGTAGGTGAGCAGTACTTC. Its translation is CATSLYAGVGEQYF.

The chain joins TRBV30 to TRBJ1-6; no definite D call. CDR1 and CDR2 (germline): GTSNPN, SVGIG (reference sequence). V gave up 7 bases and J gave up 0 bases, with 4 bases separating them. This CDR3 region has 12 residues. For the CDR3, the DNA is TGTGCCTCGGACTCCTATAATTCACCCCTCCACTTT. Its translation: CASDSYNSPLHF.

A single count supports this clone. The rearrangement uses TRBV6-1 and TRBJ1-2; D possibly corresponds to TRBD1 (5 bases). The CDR3 has 13 amino acids. The germline V and J ends were trimmed by 6 bases and 3 bases, with 11 bases remaining between them. Germline CDR1 MNHNS, CDR2 SASEGT. The CDR3 is CASRRQSYYGYTF. CDR3 coding DNA: TGTGCCAGCAGGAGACAGTCTTACTATGGCTACACCTTC.